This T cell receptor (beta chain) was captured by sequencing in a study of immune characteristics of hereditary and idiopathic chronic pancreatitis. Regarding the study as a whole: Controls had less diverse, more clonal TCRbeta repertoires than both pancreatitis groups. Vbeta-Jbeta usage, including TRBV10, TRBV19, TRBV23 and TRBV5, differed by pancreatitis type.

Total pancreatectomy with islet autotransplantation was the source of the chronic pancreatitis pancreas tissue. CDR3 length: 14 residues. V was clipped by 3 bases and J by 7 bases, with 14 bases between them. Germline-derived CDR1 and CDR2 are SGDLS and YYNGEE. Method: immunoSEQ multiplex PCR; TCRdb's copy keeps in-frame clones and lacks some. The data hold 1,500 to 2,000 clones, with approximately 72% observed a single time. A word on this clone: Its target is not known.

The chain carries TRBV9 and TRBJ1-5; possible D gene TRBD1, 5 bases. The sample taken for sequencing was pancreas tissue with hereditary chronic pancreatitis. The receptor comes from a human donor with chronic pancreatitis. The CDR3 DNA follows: TGTGCCAGCAGCGCGACAGTGCTAGGACAGCCCCAGCATTTT. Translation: CASSATVLGQPQHF.